A single sample gave rise to the 18 T cell receptor beta chains below, sequenced in a study of cytomegalovirus exposure and HLA in healthy donors. The PCR ran on 60 Vbeta and 13 Jbeta primers. Sequencing was performed with immunoSEQ multiplex PCR; in TCRdb, only in-frame clones are kept and a portion is missing. In the table there are some 150,000 clones, around 10% of which are singletons. Sequencing was carried out using PBMCs. The receptors were gathered from a woman in her forties in good health and CMV-seropositive.

This clone was counted only a few times. The gene calls are TRBV2 and TRBJ1-6; TRBD1 agrees at 7 bases. With V trimmed by 5 bases and J by 7 bases, 5 bases remained unmatched. There are 14 residues in the CDR3. Germline lookup yields CDR1 SNHLY and CDR2 FYNNEI. In DNA form, the CDR3 reads TGTGCCAGCAGTCCACAGACAGGGAATTCACCCCTCCACTTT. It specifies CASSPQTGNSPLHF.

CDR3 sequence (DNA): TGCAGCGTTGGAATCTCTGGGACTGTCGGGGAGCTGTTTTTT. Its protein is CSVGISGTVGELFF. The chain employs TRBV29-1 and TRBJ2-2; tentative D call: TRBD2 (6 bases). The CDR3 runs 14 residues. From germline, CDR1 is SQVTM and CDR2 ANQGSEA. Deletions cut 4 bases from V and 7 bases from J, with 16 bases between.

This clone was observed a few times. V usage is TRBV9 and J usage is TRBJ2-3; TRBD1 agrees at 11 bases. V trimming: 4 bases; J trimming: 3 bases; junction bases outside the gene matches: 16. Germline CDR1 reads SGDLS; CDR2 reads YYNGEE. This CDR3 has 19 amino acids. The CDR3 reads CASSHTGSWTGGRTDTQYF. The DNA of the CDR3 is TGTGCCAGCAGCCATACAGGGTCATGGACAGGGGGCCGGACAGATACGCAGTATTTT.

This clone was picked up a small number of times. V is TRBV4-1 and J is TRBJ2-7; no definite D call. Germline-derived CDR1 and CDR2 are MGHRA and YSYEKL. The CDR3 runs to 12 residues. V lost 5 bases to trimming and J lost 4 bases, with 9 bases between them. The CDR3 loop reads CASSGQRYEQYF. The CDR3 DNA follows: TGCGCCAGCAGCGGTCAGAGGTACGAGCAGTACTTC.

This clone was counted many times. The genes are TRBV7-8 and TRBJ1-4; D unclear. This CDR3 region has 15 residues. Deletions cut 5 bases from V and 4 bases from J, with 14 bases between. Germline V CDR1 and CDR2: SGHVS, FQNEAQ. The chain's CDR3 is CASSPRLDFNEKLFF. The CDR3 DNA sequence: TGTGCCAGCAGCCCGAGACTTGATTTTAATGAAAAACTGTTTTTT.

This clone was counted only a few times. The chain uses TRBV11-3 and TRBJ2-5; possibly TRBD2 for D (5 bases). CDR1 and CDR2 from the germline V gene are SGHNT and YENEEA. The V and J ends lost 1 base and 2 bases respectively, with 5 bases between them. The CDR3 contains 13 residues. CDR3 loop: CASSLGTQETQYF. For the CDR3, the DNA is TGTGCCAGCAGCTTAGGGACTCAAGAGACCCAGTACTTC.

The chain is built from TRBV5-4 and TRBJ2-2; 8 nucleotides agree with TRBD2. Germline V lookup: CDR1 SGHNT, CDR2 YYREEE (reference sequence). The CDR3 is made up of 16 amino acids. With V trimmed by 4 bases and J by 0 bases, 5 bases remained unmatched. The CDR3 nucleotides are TGTGCCAGCAGCACCCCGGGGGGGACGAACACCGGGGAGCTGTTTTTT. Amino acids: CASSTPGGTNTGELFF.

This clone appeared a few times. The rearrangement uses TRBV5-1 and TRBJ1-2; D not certain. This CDR3 is built from 13 residues. Trimming removed 4 bases from V and 8 bases from J, with 15 bases in between. Per the germline V gene, CDR1 is SGHRS and CDR2 is YFSETQ. CDR3 sequence: CASSPTPTGGYTF. The CDR3, as DNA: TGCGCCAGCAGCCCGACCCCGACGGGAGGCTACACCTTC.

The rearrangement links TRBV19 to TRBJ2-7; D is possibly TRBD1 (6 bases). Per germline, CDR1 LNHDA and CDR2 SQIVND (reference sequence). The CDR3 is made up of 12 amino acids. The germline V and J ends were trimmed by 5 bases and 3 bases, with 8 bases remaining between them. CDR3 in DNA: TGTGCCAGTAGTCGGGACAACTACGAGCAGTACTTC. This sequence encodes CASSRDNYEQYF.

This clone was detected a few times. The junction departs from the called germline gene at one end, perhaps through a read error. The same CDR3 also results from other DNA sequences found in this sample. V is TRBV4-1 and J is TRBJ1-1; D unresolved. The germline V gene has CDR1 MGHRA and CDR2 YSYEKL. The CDR3 totals 14 residues. The DNA of the CDR3 is TGTGCCAGCAGCCAAGACCCGGGCCACTCGGGGGCTTTCTTT. Encoded protein: CASSQDPGHSGAFF.

The J gene is TRBJ1-6, the V gene TRBV18, with D perhaps matching TRBD1 (5 bases). The CDR3 sequence is 14 residues long. V was cut by 4 bases and J by 4 bases, with 8 bases left in between. Germline V gene sequence: CDR1 KGHSH, CDR2 LQKENI. CDR3 sequence (DNA): TGTGCCAGCTCACAGACAGATTATAATTCACCCCTCCACTTT. As protein: CASSQTDYNSPLHF.

This clone was counted between two and nine times. This rearrangement joins TRBV7-8 to TRBJ1-1; D not certain. The germline gives CDR1 SGHVS, CDR2 FQNEAQ. V was cut by 3 bases and J by 4 bases, with 9 bases left in between. This CDR3 has 13 amino acids. CDR3 amino acids: CASSFKGGTEAFF. In DNA form, the CDR3 reads TGTGCCAGCAGCTTCAAAGGAGGCACTGAAGCTTTCTTT.

This clone was counted a few times. In nucleotides, the CDR3 is TGTGCCAGCAGCTTTTACAGGTTGGAAGAGACCCAGTACTTC. Amino acids: CASSFYRLEETQYF. J is TRBJ2-5 and V is TRBV5-6; D possibly corresponds to TRBD1 (5 bases). Deletions cut 2 bases from V and 3 bases from J, with 11 bases between. Germline V CDR1 and CDR2: SGHDT, YYEEEE. The CDR3 consists of 14 residues.

The J gene is TRBJ2-2, the V gene TRBV5-6; a weak D match, TRBD1 (5 bases). The CDR3 covers 15 residues. The germline gives CDR1 SGHDT, CDR2 YYEEEE. Trimming pared 0 bases from V and 2 bases from J, leaving 8 bases between. The CDR3: CASSLGQSNTGELFF. The DNA for the CDR3 is TGTGCCAGCAGCTTGGGACAGAGTAACACCGGGGAGCTGTTTTTT.

The V gene is TRBV29-1, the J gene TRBJ2-2, with 10 nucleotides matching TRBD1. The CDR3 consists of 15 residues. Germline V gene lookup returns CDR1 SQVTM and CDR2 ANQGSEA. With V trimmed by 5 bases and J by 6 bases, 9 bases remained unmatched. The CDR3 is CSVIHRQGAPGELFF. As DNA, the CDR3 is TGCAGCGTTATACATAGACAGGGGGCCCCCGGGGAGCTGTTTTTT.

The rearrangement links TRBV19 to TRBJ1-4, with D possibly being TRBD1 (6 bases). Germline values: CDR1 LNHDA, CDR2 SQIVND (reference sequence). The V end lost 9 bases, the J end lost 0 bases, and 11 bases lay between the germline ends. This CDR3 comprises 14 residues. CDR3 sequence reads: CARGDNATNEKLFF. In nucleotides, the CDR3 is TGTGCCAGAGGGGACAATGCAACTAATGAAAAACTGTTTTTT. The full variable domain, in which reference TRBV19 and TRBJ1-4 provide the parts outside the CDR3, is DGGITQSPKYLFRKEGQNVTLSCEQNLNHDAMYWYRQDPGQGLRLIYYSQIVNDFQKGDIAEGYSVSREKKESFPLTVTSAQKNPTAFYLCARGDNATNEKLFFGSGTQLSVL.

CDR3 in amino acids: CASSRVNTEAFF. The DNA for the CDR3 is TGTGCCAGCAGTCGGGTGAACACTGAAGCTTTCTTT. The V call is TRBV6-6, the J call TRBJ1-1, with unresolved D. Germline V gene lookup returns CDR1 MNHNY and CDR2 SVGAGI (reference sequence). Trimming removed 5 bases at V and 0 bases at J, with 4 bases between. The CDR3 is made up of 12 amino acids.

This clone was detected a few times. Because it lacks the conserved phenylalanine or tryptophan at the end, this CDR3 is likely a read error. The DNA is omitted, as the CDR3 cannot be located on it reliably, and the CDR3 follows TCRdb's listing. The chain carries TRBV6-1 and TRBJ2-7; the listed D gene, TRBD2, was not tested against the DNA. The germline gives CDR1 MNHNS, CDR2 SASEGT. The CDR3 contains 13 residues when both ends are counted. The CDR3 reads CASRELGAGVTGY.